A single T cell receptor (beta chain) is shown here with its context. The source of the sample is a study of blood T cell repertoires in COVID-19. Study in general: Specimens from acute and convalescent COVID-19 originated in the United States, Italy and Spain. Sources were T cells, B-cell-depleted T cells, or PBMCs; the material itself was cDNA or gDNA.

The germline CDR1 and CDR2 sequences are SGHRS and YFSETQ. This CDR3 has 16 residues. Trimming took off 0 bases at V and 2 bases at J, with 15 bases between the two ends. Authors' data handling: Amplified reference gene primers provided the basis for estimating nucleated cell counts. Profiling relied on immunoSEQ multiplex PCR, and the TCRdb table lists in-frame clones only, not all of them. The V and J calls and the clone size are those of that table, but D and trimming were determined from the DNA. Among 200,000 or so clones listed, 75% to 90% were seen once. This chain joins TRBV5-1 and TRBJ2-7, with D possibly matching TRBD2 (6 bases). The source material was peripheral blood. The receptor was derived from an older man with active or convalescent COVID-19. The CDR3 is CASSLGGDSHPYEQYF. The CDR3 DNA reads TGCGCCAGCAGCTTGGGGGGGGACTCTCATCCCTACGAGCAGTACTTC.